Here is one T cell receptor (beta chain) with its context. Its specificity is not known. CDR3 length equals 11 residues. CDR1 and CDR2 from the germline V gene are DFQATT and SNEGSKA (reference sequence). The source of the sample is a study of T cells expressing NK-cell markers. About the research overall: Among eight sequenced donors, seven carried HCMV seropositivity while one was seronegative. Study-wide findings and caveats: The contribution of dominant NKG2C+ clonotypes to CD8+ T cells in more than five donors was roughly 1.0-7.5%.

TCRdb re-called the 5' RACE reads and catalogs CDR3 proteins one per entry, DNA excluded. Here the sample table reports 200,000 to 300,000 distinct CDR3 sequences. The material sequenced was blood T cells: a sorted CD56 or NKG2C T cell subset, CD4+ or CD8+ T cells, or bulk PBMC T cells (not recorded which). The J gene is TRBJ1-2, the V gene TRBV20-1; TCRdb designates TRBD1, a call that cannot be tested without DNA. The receptor was isolated from a man aged 18 to 29 in good health. This chain's CDR3 is CSARDPLGYTF.